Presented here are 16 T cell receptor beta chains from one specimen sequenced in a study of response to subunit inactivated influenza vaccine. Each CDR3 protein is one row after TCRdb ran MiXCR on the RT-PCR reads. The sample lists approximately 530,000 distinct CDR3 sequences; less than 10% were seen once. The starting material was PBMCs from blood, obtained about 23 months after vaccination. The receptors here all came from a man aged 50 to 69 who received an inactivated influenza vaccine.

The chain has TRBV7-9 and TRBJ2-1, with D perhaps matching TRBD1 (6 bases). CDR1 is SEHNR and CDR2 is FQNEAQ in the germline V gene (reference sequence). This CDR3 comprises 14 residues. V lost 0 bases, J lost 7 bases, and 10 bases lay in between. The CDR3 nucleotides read TGTGCCAGCAGCTTAGCCCTGACAGGAAATGAGCAGTTCTTC. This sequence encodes CASSLALTGNEQFF.

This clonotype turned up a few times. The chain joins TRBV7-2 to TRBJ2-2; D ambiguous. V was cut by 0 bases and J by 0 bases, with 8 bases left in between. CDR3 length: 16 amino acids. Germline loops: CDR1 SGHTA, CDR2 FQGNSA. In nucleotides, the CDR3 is TGTGCCAGCAGCTTAGCATGGACGGCGAACACCGGGGAGCTGTTTTTT. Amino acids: CASSLAWTANTGELFF.

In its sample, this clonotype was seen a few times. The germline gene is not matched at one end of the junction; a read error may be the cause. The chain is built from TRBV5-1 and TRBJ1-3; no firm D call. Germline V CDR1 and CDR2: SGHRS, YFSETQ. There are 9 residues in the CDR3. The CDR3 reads CASSLAGCF. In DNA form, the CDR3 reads TGCGCCAGCAGCTTGGCCGGCTGTTTT.

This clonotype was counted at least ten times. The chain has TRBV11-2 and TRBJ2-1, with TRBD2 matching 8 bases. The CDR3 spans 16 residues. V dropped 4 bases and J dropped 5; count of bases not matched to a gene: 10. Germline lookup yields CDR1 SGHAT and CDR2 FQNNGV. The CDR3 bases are TGTGCCAGCAGCTGGGGGGCGGGGGGCAAGCACAATGAGCAGTTCTTC. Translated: CASSWGAGGKHNEQFF.

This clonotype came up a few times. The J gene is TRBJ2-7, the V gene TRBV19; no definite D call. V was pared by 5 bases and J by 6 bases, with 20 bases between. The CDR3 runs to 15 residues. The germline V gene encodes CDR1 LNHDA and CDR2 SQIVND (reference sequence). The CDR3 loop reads CASSELDGSTSEQYF. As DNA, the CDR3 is TGTGCCAGTAGTGAGCTAGATGGCAGCACGTCCGAGCAGTACTTC. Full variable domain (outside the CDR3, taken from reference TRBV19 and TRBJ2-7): DGGITQSPKYLFRKEGQNVTLSCEQNLNHDAMYWYRQDPGQGLRLIYYSQIVNDFQKGDIAEGYSVSREKKESFPLTVTSAQKNPTAFYLCASSELDGSTSEQYFGPGTRLTVT.

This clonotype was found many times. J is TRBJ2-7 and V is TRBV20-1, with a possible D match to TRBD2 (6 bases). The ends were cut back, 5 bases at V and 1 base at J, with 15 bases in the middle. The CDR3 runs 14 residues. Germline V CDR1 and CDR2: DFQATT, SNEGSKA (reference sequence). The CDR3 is CSAGPGTASYEQYF. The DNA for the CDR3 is TGCAGTGCTGGTCCCGGGACTGCTTCCTACGAGCAGTACTTC.

The CDR3, as DNA: TGCAGTGCTAGTCGGCGCAGGGCGTTGAACGAGCAGTACTTC. Protein: CSASRRRALNEQYF. The chain links TRBV20-1 to TRBJ2-7; weak D call: TRBD1 (5 bases). The V end lost 3 bases, the J end lost 5 bases, and 17 bases lay between the germline ends. Germline V gene lookup returns CDR1 DFQATT and CDR2 SNEGSKA (reference sequence). The CDR3 runs 14 residues.

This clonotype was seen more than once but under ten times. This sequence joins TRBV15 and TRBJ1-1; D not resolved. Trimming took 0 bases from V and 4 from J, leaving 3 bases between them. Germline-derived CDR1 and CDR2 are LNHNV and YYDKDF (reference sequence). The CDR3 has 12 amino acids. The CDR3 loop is CATSRDFTEAFF. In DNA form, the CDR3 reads TGTGCCACCAGCAGAGATTTCACTGAAGCTTTCTTT.

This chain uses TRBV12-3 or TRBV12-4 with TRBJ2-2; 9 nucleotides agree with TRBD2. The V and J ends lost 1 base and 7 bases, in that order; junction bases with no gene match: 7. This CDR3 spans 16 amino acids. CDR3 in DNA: TGTGCCAGCAGTTTAGGAGCGGGGGGCAGGGTCGGGGAGCTGTTTTTT. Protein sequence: CASSLGAGGRVGELFF.

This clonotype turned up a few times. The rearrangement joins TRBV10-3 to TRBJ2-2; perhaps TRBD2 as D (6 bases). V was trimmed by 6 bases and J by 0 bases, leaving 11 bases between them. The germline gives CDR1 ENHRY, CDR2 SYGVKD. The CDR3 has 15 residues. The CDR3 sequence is CAIRRGGTNTGELFF. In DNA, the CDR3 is TGTGCCATCAGGCGTGGGGGGACGAACACCGGGGAGCTGTTTTTT.

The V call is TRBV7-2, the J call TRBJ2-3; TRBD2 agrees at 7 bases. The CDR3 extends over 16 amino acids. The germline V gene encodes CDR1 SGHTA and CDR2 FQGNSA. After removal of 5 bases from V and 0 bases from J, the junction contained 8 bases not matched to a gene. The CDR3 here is CASSRPGGPSTDTQYF. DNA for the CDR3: TGTGCCAGCAGCCGTCCGGGAGGACCTAGCACAGATACGCAGTATTTT. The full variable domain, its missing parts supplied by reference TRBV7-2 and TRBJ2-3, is GAGVSQSPSNKVTEKGKDVELRCDPISGHTALYWYRQSLGQGLEFLIYFQGNSAPDKSGLPSDRFSAERTGGSVSTLTIQRTQQEDSAVYLCASSRPGGPSTDTQYFGPGTRLTVL.

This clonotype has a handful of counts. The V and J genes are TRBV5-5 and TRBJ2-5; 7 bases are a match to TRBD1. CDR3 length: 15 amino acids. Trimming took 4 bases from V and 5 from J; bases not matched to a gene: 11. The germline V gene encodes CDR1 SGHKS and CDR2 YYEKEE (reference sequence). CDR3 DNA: TGTGCCAGCAGCCGTGACGTAGGGGGCTACGAGACCCAGTACTTC. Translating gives CASSRDVGGYETQYF.

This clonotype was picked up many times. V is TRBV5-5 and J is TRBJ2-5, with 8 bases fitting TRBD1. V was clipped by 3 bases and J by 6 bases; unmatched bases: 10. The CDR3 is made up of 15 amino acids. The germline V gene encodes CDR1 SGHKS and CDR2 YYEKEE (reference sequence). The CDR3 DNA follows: TGTGCCAGCAGCTCGTTCGCCACAGGGGGAAAGACCCAGTACTTC. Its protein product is CASSSFATGGKTQYF.

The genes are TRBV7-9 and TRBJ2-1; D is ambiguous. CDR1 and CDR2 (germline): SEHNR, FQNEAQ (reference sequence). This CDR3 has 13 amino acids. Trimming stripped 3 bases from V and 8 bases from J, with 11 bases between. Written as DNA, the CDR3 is TGTGCCAGCAGCTTGCGCGAGTCCGATGAGCAGTTCTTC. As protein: CASSLRESDEQFF.

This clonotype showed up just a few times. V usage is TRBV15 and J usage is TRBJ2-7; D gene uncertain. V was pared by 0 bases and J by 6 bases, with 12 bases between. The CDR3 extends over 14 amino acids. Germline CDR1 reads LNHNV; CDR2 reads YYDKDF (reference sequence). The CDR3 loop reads CATSREKGASEQYF. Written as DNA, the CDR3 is TGTGCCACCAGCAGAGAGAAGGGTGCTAGCGAGCAGTACTTC.

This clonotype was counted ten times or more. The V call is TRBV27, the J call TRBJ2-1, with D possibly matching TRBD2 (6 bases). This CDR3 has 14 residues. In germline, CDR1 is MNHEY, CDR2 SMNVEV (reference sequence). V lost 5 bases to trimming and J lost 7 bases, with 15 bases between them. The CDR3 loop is CASSISGPTNEQFF. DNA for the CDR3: TGTGCCAGCAGTATTAGCGGACCTACGAATGAGCAGTTCTTC.